The 18 T cell receptor beta chains below all came from one sample that was sequenced in a study of regulatory T cells in long-lasting Graves disease. Relying on iRepertoire HTBI primers and Arm-PCR of CDR3 regions, the team built TCR beta libraries. TCRdb reprocessed the multiplex PCR reads via MiXCR and lists one record per CDR3 protein. The sample includes 400,000 to 500,000 distinct CDR3 sequences, approximately 16% of them seen just once. Time point specified: newly diagnosed GD, antithyroid drugs for less than 3 months. Scientists built the TCR library using RNA that was extracted from PBMCs. These same records also appear under a second study, on T cells in Graves' hyperthyroidism and ophthalmopathy.

The sample consisted of peripheral blood mononuclear cells (PBMCs), taken at new diagnosis, from a patient treated with antithyroid drugs. The receptors were sampled from a young woman with Graves disease.

This clonotype was found a few times. The rearrangement uses TRBV6-2 or TRBV6-3 and TRBJ2-2; D might be TRBD2 (6 bases). Germline values: CDR1 MNHEY, CDR2 SVGEGT. Trimming took off 0 bases at V and 3 bases at J, with 17 bases between the two ends. This CDR3 contains 18 residues. CDR3 nucleotide sequence: TGTGCCAGCAGTTACTCGAGGGGCGGGGCGGGTGACACCGGGGAGCTGTTTTTT. Translated, it gives CASSYSRGGAGDTGELFF.

Notes on this clonotype: This may arise from a read error, as a much more abundant clone is one base away. The missing conserved phenylalanine or tryptophan at the end of this CDR3 makes a read error likely. This rearrangement joins TRBV12-3 or TRBV12-4 to TRBJ1-1; TRBD1 matches 7 bases. There are 15 residues in the CDR3. Trimming removed 5 bases from V and 5 bases from J; junction bases left unmatched: 11. The CDR3 sequence: CASSLPSGGRTEAFL. DNA for the CDR3: TGTGCCAGCAGTCTTCCCTCAGGGGGACGGACTGAAGCTTTCTTG.

This clonotype showed up many times. This sequence joins TRBV20-1 and TRBJ2-3, with D possibly TRBD2 on 6 matching bases. Trimming stripped 6 bases from V and 5 bases from J, with 12 bases between. From germline, CDR1 is DFQATT and CDR2 SNEGSKA (reference sequence). The CDR3 runs 12 residues. The CDR3 nucleotides read TGCAGTGCCACCCATAGCGGAGATACGCAGTATTTT. Translated: CSATHSGDTQYF.

This clonotype was counted many times. One end of the junction does not line up with germline, which may come from a read error. The CDR3 DNA sequence: TGTGCCAGCAGCTTAGCCCGATGGAGCCGCGGGAGCAGCAATGAGCGGTTCTTC. It translates to CASSLARWSRGSSNERFF. The chain is built from TRBV11-2 and TRBJ2-1; TRBD2 matches 7 bases. The CDR3 runs 18 residues. The germline CDR1 and CDR2 sequences are SGHAT and FQNNGV.

Many counts were recorded for this clonotype. The chain is built from TRBV30 and TRBJ1-4, with 7 bases fitting TRBD1. There are 15 residues in the CDR3. J gave up 6 bases and V 0 bases, and 7 bases lay outside the gene matches. CDR1 and CDR2 from the germline V gene are GTSNPN and SVGIG (reference sequence). In DNA form, the CDR3 reads TGTGCCTGGAGTGTACCGACAGGGTGGGATGAAAAACTGTTTTTT. Protein product: CAWSVPTGWDEKLFF.

In its sample, this clonotype was seen many times. This rearrangement joins TRBV12-3 or TRBV12-4 to TRBJ2-3; 11 bases align to TRBD2. There are 16 residues in the CDR3. The V segment lost 6 bases and the J segment 0 bases; nucleotides outside the gene matches: 5. CDR3 sequence (DNA): TGTGCCAGCAGGGACAGGACTAGCGGGAGCACAGATACGCAGTATTTT. This codes for CASRDRTSGSTDTQYF.

The CDR3 DNA follows: TGCGCCAGCAGCCAAGAAGGGACTAGCTGGACAGATACGCAGTATTTT. Its protein product is CASSQEGTSWTDTQYF. The chain recombines TRBV4-1 with TRBJ2-3; 9 positions agree with TRBD2. V lost 0 bases to trimming and J lost 3 bases; unmatched junction nucleotides: 4. Germline CDR1 and CDR2: MGHRA and YSYEKL. The CDR3 runs 16 residues.

On this clonotype: A much larger clone differs by one base, so this may be a read error. The conserved phenylalanine or tryptophan is not found at the CDR3 terminus, so this likely reflects a read error. The chain couples TRBV7-2 to TRBJ2-3; 10 bases are shared with TRBD2. J gave up 4 bases and V 2 bases, and 3 bases lay outside the gene matches. The CDR3 spans 15 residues. Germline lookup yields CDR1 SGHTA and CDR2 FQGNSA. CDR3 sequence: CASSLLAGVSDTQYL. The CDR3 nucleotides are TGTGCCAGCAGCTTACTAGCGGGAGTCTCAGATACGCAGTATCTT.

This clonotype has a count of ten or more. The V call is TRBV7-6, the J call TRBJ2-3; TRBD2 aligns across 14 bases. Germline V gene lookup returns CDR1 SGHVS and CDR2 FNYEAQ. The ends lost 4 bases at V and 3 bases at J; junction bases unmatched: 12. The CDR3 is 19 residues long. CDR3: CASSSLPGTSGRGTDTQYF. The DNA for the CDR3 is TGTGCCAGCAGCTCCCTCCCCGGGACTAGCGGGAGAGGGACAGATACGCAGTATTTT.

The chain is built from TRBV10-3 and TRBJ2-7, with D perhaps given as TRBD1 or TRBD2 (5 bases each). This CDR3 is built from 13 residues. The V and J ends lost 0 bases and 9 bases respectively, with 12 bases between them. Germline V gives CDR1 ENHRY, CDR2 SYGVKD. The CDR3 DNA is TGTGCCATCAGTGAGTCGCTACGGGACGGGCAGTACTTC. Amino acids: CAISESLRDGQYF.

Comments on this clonotype: This may be a read error, as it is one base from a much larger clone. This chain links TRBV7-8 with TRBJ2-1; 11 bases match TRBD2. The CDR3 is 19 residues long. Germline CDR1 reads SGHVS; CDR2 reads FQNEAQ. CDR3: CVSSLRIAGGPKAANEQFF. The CDR3 DNA reads TGTGTCAGCAGCTTACGGATAGCGGGAGGGCCAAAAGCTGCCAATGAGCAGTTCTTC.

This clonotype was counted ten times or more. The V call is TRBV7-3, the J call TRBJ1-1, with D perhaps matching TRBD1 (6 bases). The ends were cut back, 3 bases at V and 4 bases at J, with 9 bases in the middle. The CDR3 is made up of 13 amino acids. The germline CDR1 and CDR2 sequences are SGHTA and FQGTGA. CDR3 region: CASSFQGITEAFF. Here the CDR3 DNA reads TGTGCCAGCAGCTTTCAGGGGATCACTGAAGCTTTCTTT.

This clonotype was counted only a few times. One end of the junction is discordant with germline, which a read error may explain. The V gene is TRBV29-1, the J gene TRBJ2-7; 7 nucleotides agree with TRBD1. Germline loops: CDR1 SQVTM, CDR2 ANQGSEA. The CDR3 runs to 14 residues. CDR3 nucleotide sequence: TGCAGCGTTGAAGATCAGACAGGGATCTACAAGCAGTACTTC. This gives the protein CSVEDQTGIYKQYF.

This clonotype was seen ten or more times. CDR3 in DNA: TGTGCCAGCAGTCCAGATTCGAACACCGGGGAGCTGTTTTTT. This sequence encodes CASSPDSNTGELFF. The chain links TRBV28 to TRBJ2-2; no definite D call. The CDR3 runs to 14 residues. The V and J ends lost 5 bases and 0 bases respectively, with 7 bases between them. Germline values: CDR1 MDHEN, CDR2 SYDVKM. Full variable domain (remainder filled in from reference TRBV28 and TRBJ2-2): DVKVTQSSRYLVKRTGEKVFLECVQDMDHENMFWYRQDPGLGLRLIYFSYDVKMKEKGDIPEGYSVSREKKERFSLILESASTNQTSMYLCASSPDSNTGELFFGEGSRLTVL.

This clonotype was found many times. The genes are TRBV18 and TRBJ2-7; TRBD1 matches at 9 bases. Germline V CDR1 and CDR2: KGHSH, LQKENI. The V segment lost 3 bases and the J segment 5 bases; nucleotides outside the gene matches: 11. This CDR3 has 16 amino acids. CDR3 DNA: TGTGCCAGCTCACCCGTATCGGGACAGGGATACCACGAGCAGTACTTC. Translating it yields CASSPVSGQGYHEQYF.

This clonotype was detected only a few times. V and J are TRBV27 and TRBJ2-7, with TRBD2 matching over 9 bases. Germline V gene data show CDR1 as MNHEY and CDR2 as SMNVEV (reference sequence). This CDR3 contains 15 residues. V was clipped by 7 bases and J by 2 bases; unmatched bases: 9. For the CDR3, the DNA is TGTGCCAGCACTGATCTAGCGGGACGTCCCTACGAGCAGTACTTC. Translating gives CASTDLAGRPYEQYF.

In the case of this clonotype: A much larger clone sits a single nucleotide away, making a read error possible. This rearrangement joins TRBV6-4 to TRBJ2-7, with D tentatively TRBD2 (5 bases). From germline, CDR1 is MRHNA and CDR2 SNTAGT. This CDR3 contains 13 residues. V was clipped by 2 bases and J by 7 bases, with 12 bases between them. CDR3 sequence (DNA): TGTGCCAGCAGTGACACAGACTACAATGAGCAGTACTTC. Protein sequence: CASSDTDYNEQYF.

The J gene is TRBJ2-1, the V gene TRBV20-1, with TRBD2 matching over 10 bases. Germline values: CDR1 DFQATT, CDR2 SNEGSKA (reference sequence). This CDR3 region has 17 residues. V shed 3 bases and J 8 bases; nucleotides not matched to a gene: 16. In DNA, the CDR3 is TGCAGTGCTAGGGAGCCGCGAATAGCGGGAGGAATAGATGAGCAGTTCTTC. Its translation is CSAREPRIAGGIDEQFF.